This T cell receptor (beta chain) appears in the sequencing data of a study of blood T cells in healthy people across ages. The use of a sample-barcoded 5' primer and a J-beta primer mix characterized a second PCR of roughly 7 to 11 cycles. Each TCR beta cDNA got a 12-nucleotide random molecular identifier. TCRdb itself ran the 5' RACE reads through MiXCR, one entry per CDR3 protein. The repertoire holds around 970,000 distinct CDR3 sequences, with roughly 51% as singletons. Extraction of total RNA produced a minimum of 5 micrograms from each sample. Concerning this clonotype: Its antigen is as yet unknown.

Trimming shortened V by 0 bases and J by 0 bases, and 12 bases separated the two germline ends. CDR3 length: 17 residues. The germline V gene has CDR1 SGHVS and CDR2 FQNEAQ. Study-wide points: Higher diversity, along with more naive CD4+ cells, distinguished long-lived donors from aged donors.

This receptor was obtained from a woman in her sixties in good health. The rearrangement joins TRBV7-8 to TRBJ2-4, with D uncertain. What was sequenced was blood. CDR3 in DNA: TGTGCCAGCAGCTTAGCAAGGACGGTACTAGCCAAAAACATTCAGTACTTC. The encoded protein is CASSLARTVLAKNIQYF.